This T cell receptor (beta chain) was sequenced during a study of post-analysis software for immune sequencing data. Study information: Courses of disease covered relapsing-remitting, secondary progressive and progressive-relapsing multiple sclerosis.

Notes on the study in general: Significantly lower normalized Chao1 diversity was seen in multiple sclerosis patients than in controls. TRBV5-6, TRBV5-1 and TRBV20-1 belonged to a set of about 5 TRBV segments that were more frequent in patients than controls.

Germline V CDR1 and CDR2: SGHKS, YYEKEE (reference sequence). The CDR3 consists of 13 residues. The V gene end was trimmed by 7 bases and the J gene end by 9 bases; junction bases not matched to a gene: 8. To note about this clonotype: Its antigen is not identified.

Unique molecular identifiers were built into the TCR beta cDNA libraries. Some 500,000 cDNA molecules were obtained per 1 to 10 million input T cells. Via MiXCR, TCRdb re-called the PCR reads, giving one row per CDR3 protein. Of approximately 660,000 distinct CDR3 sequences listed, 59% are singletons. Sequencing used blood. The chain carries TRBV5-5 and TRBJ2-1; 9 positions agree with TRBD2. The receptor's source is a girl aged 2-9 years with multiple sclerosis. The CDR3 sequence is CASEGLAPGEQFF. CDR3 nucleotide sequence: TGTGCCAGCGAGGGACTAGCTCCGGGTGAGCAGTTCTTC.